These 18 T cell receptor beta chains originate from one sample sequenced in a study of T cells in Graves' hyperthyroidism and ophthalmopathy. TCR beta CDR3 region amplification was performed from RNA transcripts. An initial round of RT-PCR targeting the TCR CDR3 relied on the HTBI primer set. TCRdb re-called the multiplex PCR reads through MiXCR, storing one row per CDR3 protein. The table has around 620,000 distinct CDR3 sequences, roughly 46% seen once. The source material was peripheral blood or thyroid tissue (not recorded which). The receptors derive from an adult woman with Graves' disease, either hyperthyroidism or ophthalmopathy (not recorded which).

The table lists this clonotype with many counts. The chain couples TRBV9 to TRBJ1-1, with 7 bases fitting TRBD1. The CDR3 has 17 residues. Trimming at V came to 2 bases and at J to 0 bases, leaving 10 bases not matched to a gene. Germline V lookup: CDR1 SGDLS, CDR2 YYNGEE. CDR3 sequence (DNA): TGTGCCAGCAGCGTTGTGGCAGGGGGTAGGGTGAACACTGAAGCTTTCTTT. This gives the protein CASSVVAGGRVNTEAFF.

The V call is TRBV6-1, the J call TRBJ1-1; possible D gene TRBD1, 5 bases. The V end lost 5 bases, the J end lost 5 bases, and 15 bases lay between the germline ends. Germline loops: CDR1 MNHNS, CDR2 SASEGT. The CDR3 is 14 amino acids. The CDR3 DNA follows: TGTGCCAGCAGTCCATTCGGGACGGAAACTGAAGCTTTCTTT. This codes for CASSPFGTETEAFF.

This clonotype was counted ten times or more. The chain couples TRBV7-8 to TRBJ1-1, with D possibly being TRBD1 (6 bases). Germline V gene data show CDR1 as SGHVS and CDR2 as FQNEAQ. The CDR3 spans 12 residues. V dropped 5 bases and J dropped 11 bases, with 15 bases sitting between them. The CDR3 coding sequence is TGTGCCAGCAGCCCGGGGGGGGCGGAGGCTTTCTTT. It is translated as CASSPGGAEAFF.

For the CDR3, the DNA is TGTGCCAGCTCACGGGAGAGGGGGGACACTGAAGCTTTCTTT. Translated, it gives CASSRERGDTEAFF. This chain uses TRBV18 with TRBJ1-1; a possible D gene is TRBD1 (6 bases). CDR1 is KGHSH and CDR2 is LQKENI in the germline V gene. V lost 4 bases and J lost 3, with 12 bases in between. CDR3 length: 14 residues. Full variable domain (remainder filled in from reference TRBV18 and TRBJ1-1): NAGVMQNPRHLVRRRGQEARLRCSPMKGHSHVYWYRQLPEEGLKFMVYLQKENIIDESGMPKERFSAEFPKEGPSILRIQQVVRGDSAAYFCASSRERGDTEAFFGQGTRLTVV.

CDR3 sequence reads: CSSRDRGRDTEAFF. CDR3 coding DNA: TGCAGCTCCCGGGACAGGGGGCGGGACACTGAAGCTTTCTTT. This rearrangement joins TRBV29-1 to TRBJ1-1; TRBD1 aligns across 12 bases. Germline assignment: CDR1 SQVTM and CDR2 ANQGSEA. V lost 8 bases to trimming and J lost 3 bases; unmatched junction nucleotides: 7. This CDR3 region has 14 residues. Looking up the rest from reference TRBV29-1 and TRBJ1-1 gives the full variable domain: SAVISQKPSRDICQRGTSLTIQCQVDSQVTMMFWYRQQPGQSLTLIATANQGSEATYESGFVIDKFPISRPNLTFSTLTVSNMSPEDSSIYLCSSRDRGRDTEAFFGQGTRLTVV.

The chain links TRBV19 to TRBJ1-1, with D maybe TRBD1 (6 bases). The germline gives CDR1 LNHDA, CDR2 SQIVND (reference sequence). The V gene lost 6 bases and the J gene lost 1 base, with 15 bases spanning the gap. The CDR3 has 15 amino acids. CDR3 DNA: TGTGCCAGTAGGATCCCTGACAGGCCGAACACTGAAGCTTTCTTT. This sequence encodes CASRIPDRPNTEAFF. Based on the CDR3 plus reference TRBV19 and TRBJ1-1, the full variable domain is DGGITQSPKYLFRKEGQNVTLSCEQNLNHDAMYWYRQDPGQGLRLIYYSQIVNDFQKGDIAEGYSVSREKKESFPLTVTSAQKNPTAFYLCASRIPDRPNTEAFFGQGTRLTVV.

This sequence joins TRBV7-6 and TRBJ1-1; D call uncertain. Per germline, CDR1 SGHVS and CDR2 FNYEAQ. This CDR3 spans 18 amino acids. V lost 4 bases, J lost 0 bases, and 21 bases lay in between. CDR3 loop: CASSSSNRGGVMNTEAFF. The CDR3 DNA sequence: TGTGCCAGCAGCTCGAGCAACAGAGGTGGGGTAATGAACACTGAAGCTTTCTTT.

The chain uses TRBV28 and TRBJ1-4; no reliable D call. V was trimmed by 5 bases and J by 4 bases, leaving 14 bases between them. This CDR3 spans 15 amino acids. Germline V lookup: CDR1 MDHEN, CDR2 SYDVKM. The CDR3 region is CASSPRTGSNEKLFF. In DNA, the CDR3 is TGTGCCAGCAGTCCCCGGACGGGAAGTAATGAAAAACTGTTTTTT.

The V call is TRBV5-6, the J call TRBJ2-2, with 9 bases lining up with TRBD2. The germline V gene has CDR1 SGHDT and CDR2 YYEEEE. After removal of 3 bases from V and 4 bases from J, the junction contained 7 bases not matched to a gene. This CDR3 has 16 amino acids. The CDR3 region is CASSSGASGTTGELFF. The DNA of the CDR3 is TGTGCCAGCAGCTCCGGCGCTAGCGGGACCACCGGGGAGCTGTTTTTT.

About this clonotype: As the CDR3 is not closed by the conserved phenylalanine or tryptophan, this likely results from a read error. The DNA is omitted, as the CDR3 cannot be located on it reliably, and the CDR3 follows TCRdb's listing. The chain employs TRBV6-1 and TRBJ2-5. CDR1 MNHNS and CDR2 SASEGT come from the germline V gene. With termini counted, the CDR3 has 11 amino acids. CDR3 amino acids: CASRPQDHSYT.

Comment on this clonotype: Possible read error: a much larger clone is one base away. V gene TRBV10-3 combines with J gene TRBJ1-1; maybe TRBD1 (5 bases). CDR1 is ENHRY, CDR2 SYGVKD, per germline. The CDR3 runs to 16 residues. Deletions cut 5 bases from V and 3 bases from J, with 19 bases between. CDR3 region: CAISLSGGVGDTEAFF. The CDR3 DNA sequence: TGTGCCATCAGTTTAAGTGGGGGGGTTGGGGACACTGAAGCTTTCTTT.

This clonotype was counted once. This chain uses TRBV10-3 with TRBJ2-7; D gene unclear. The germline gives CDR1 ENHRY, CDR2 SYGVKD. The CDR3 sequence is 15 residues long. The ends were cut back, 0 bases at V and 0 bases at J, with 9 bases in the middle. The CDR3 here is CAISESLTGSYEQYF. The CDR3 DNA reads TGTGCCATCAGTGAGTCGCTGACGGGCTCCTACGAGCAGTACTTC.

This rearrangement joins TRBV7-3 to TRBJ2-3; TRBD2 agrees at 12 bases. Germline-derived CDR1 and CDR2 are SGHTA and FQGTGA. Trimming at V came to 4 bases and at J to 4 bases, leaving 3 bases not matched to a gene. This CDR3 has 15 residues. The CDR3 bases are TGTGCCAGCAGCTCGGGACTAGCGGGTTCAGATACGCAGTATTTT. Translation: CASSSGLAGSDTQYF.

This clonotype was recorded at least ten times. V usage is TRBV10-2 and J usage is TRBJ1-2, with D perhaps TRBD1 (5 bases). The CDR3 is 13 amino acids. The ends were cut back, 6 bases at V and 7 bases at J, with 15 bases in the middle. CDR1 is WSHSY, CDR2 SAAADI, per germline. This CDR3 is CASRSQGSVGYTF. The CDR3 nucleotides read TGCGCCAGCAGGTCGCAGGGAAGCGTTGGCTACACCTTC.

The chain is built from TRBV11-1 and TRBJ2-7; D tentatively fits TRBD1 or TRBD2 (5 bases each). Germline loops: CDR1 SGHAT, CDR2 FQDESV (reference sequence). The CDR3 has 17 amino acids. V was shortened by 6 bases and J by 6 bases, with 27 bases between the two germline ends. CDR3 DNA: TGTGCCAGCAGTCCTGACAGTCGATCCTACGAGGGGAGCGAGCAGTACTTC. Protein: CASSPDSRSYEGSEQYF.

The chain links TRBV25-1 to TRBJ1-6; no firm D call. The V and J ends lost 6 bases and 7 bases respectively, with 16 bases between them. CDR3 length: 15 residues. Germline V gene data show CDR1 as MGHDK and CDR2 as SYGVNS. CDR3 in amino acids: CASSSTSRGNSPLHF. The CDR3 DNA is TGTGCCAGCAGCTCAACATCGAGAGGGAATTCACCCCTCCACTTT.

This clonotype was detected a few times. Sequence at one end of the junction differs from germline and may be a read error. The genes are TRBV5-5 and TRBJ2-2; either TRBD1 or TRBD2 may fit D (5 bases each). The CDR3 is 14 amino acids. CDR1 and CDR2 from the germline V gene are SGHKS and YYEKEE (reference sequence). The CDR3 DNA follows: TGCGCCAGCAGCCCGGATGGGGGAATAGGGGAGCTGTTTTTT. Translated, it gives CASSPDGGIGELFF.

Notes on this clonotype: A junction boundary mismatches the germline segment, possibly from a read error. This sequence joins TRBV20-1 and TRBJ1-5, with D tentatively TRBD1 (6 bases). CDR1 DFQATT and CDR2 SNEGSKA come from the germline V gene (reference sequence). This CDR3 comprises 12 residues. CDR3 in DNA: TGCAGTGCTCTACACAGGGTTCAGGCCCAGCATTTT. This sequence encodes CSALHRVQAQHF.